This T cell receptor (beta chain) was recorded in a study of cytomegalovirus exposure and HLA in healthy donors. Notes on the study in general: Rarity held for most TCR sequences, but there were some public TCRs that occurred in many donors. Researchers counted 164 TCR beta chains as cytomegalovirus-associated. Subsequent analysis found a tendency for first-cohort TCR clusters to co-occur within the 120 or so validation repertoires. Reported performance of the classifier showed diagnosis of cytomegalovirus status with high specificity and sensitivity.

With respect to this clone: Its target is not known.

Clones were sequenced by immunoSEQ multiplex PCR, and TCRdb holds only the in-frame ones, with some missing. The table has some 120,000 clones, roughly 87% seen once. The germline CDR1 and CDR2 sequences are SGHRS and YFSETQ. V gave up 0 bases and J gave up 1 base, with 11 bases separating them. The CDR3 has 15 amino acids. Sequencing used PBMCs. The sequence came from a woman aged 18-30 years in good health and CMV-seronegative. This chain joins TRBV5-1 and TRBJ2-7, with D possibly being TRBD1 (6 bases). DNA of the CDR3: TGCGCCAGCAGCTTGGGGGCTACAGGGTCCTACGAGCAGTACTTC. The encoded protein is CASSLGATGSYEQYF.